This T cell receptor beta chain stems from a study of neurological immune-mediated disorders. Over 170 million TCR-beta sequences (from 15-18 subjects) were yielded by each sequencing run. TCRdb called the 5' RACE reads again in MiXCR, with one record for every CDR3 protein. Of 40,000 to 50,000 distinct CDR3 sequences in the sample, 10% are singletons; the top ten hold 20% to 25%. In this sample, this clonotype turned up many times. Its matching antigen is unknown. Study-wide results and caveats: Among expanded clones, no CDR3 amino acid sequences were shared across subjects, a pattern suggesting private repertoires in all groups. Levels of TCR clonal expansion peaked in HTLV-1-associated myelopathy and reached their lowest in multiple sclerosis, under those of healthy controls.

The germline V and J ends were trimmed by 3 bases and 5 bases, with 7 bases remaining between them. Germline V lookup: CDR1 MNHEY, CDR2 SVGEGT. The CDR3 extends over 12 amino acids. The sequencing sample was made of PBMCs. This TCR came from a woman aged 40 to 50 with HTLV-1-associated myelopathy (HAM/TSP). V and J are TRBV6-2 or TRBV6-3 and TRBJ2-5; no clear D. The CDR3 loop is CASSYGRETQYF. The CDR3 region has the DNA TGTGCCAGCAGTTATGGGCGGGAGACCCAGTACTTC.